What follows are 23 T cell receptor beta chains derived from one specimen sequenced in a study of T cell responses to AZD1222 COVID-19 vaccine. Clones were sequenced by immunoSEQ multiplex PCR, and TCRdb holds only the in-frame ones, with some missing. The table shows some 80,000 clones, with 85% to 95% occurring only once. The material was peripheral blood, obtained on day 0 of AZD1222 vaccination. The source of these receptors is an adult in good health.

For this clone: Other DNA sequences from this sample encode an identical CDR3 as well. The chain links TRBV19 to TRBJ1-5; tentatively, D is TRBD1 (5 bases). The CDR3 sequence is 12 residues long. V was shortened by 6 bases and J by 4 bases, with 7 bases between the two germline ends. The V gene's germline CDR1 is LNHDA and CDR2 SQIVND (reference sequence). CDR3 residues: CASRRQNQPQHF. The CDR3 nucleotides read TGTGCCAGTAGACGACAGAATCAGCCCCAGCATTTT.

The chain combines TRBV6-5 with TRBJ1-5; the D gene is possibly TRBD1 (6 bases). The CDR3 runs to 15 residues. V dropped 0 bases and J dropped 2 bases, with 8 bases sitting between them. In germline, CDR1 is MNHEY, CDR2 SVGAGI. The CDR3 DNA reads TGTGCCAGCAGTTACTCGAAGGGGGGCAATCAGCCCCAGCATTTT. Its translation is CASSYSKGGNQPQHF.

The chain couples TRBV2 to TRBJ2-3, with unresolved D. CDR3 length equals 14 residues. Germline loops: CDR1 SNHLY, CDR2 FYNNEI. The V end was cut by 4 bases, the J end by 0 bases, with 8 bases between. Here the CDR3 reads CASSGFGSTDTQYF. As DNA, the CDR3 is TGTGCCAGCAGTGGTTTCGGGAGCACAGATACGCAGTATTTT.

This clone has just one count. This chain uses TRBV3-1 (or the pseudogene TRBV3-2) with TRBJ1-3; no firm D call. With 0 bases removed from V and 1 base from J, the gap between germline ends came to 13 bases. The CDR3 spans 17 residues. The V gene's germline CDR1 is LGHDT and CDR2 YNNKEL (reference sequence). CDR3 nucleotides: TGTGCCAGCAGCCAAGATGGAACAATCTTGTCTGGAAACACCATATATTTT. It yields the protein CASSQDGTILSGNTIYF.

The V call is TRBV7-3, the J call TRBJ1-3; 7 bases map to TRBD1. V lost 5 bases and J lost 2; bases outside the gene matches: 3. The CDR3 extends over 14 amino acids. Germline V CDR1 and CDR2: SGHTA, FQGTGA. CDR3 sequence reads: CASSTGVPGNTIYF. CDR3 bases: TGTGCCAGCAGCACAGGGGTTCCTGGAAACACCATATATTTT.

V usage is TRBV28 and J usage is TRBJ1-5, with TRBD1 matching 7 bases. The V gene's germline CDR1 is MDHEN and CDR2 SYDVKM. V was clipped by 5 bases and J by 1 base; unmatched bases: 8. The CDR3 loop spans 16 amino acids. The CDR3 nucleotides read TGTGCCAGCAGTCCCCTCAAGACAGGGAGCAATCAGCCCCAGCATTTT. Protein: CASSPLKTGSNQPQHF.

The gene calls are TRBV7-9 and TRBJ2-1; 7 nucleotides align to TRBD1. In germline, CDR1 is SEHNR, CDR2 FQNEAQ (reference sequence). Germline trimming cut 1 base from V and 6 bases from J; bases unmatched to any gene: 6. CDR3 length: 15 residues. The CDR3 loop is CASSLGPPGGNEQFF. The CDR3 DNA reads TGTGCCAGCAGCTTAGGGCCGCCAGGGGGCAATGAGCAGTTCTTC.

The chain links TRBV7-8 to TRBJ2-7, with a possible D match to TRBD2 (5 bases). CDR1 is SGHVS and CDR2 is FQNEAQ in the germline V gene. This CDR3 is built from 16 residues. The V end lost 1 base, the J end lost 3 bases, and 16 bases lay between the germline ends. DNA of the CDR3: TGTGCCAGCAGCTTAGATGCGGGCCTTGGCAGCTACGAGCAGTACTTC. Translation gives CASSLDAGLGSYEQYF.

This rearrangement joins TRBV30 to TRBJ1-2, with unresolved D. CDR1 GTSNPN and CDR2 SVGIG come from the germline V gene (reference sequence). The CDR3 consists of 14 residues. The V and J ends lost 2 bases and 2 bases respectively, with 12 bases between them. CDR3 loop: CAWSLRVGNYGYTF. As DNA, the CDR3 is TGTGCCTGGAGTCTTAGGGTGGGAAACTATGGCTACACCTTC.

The chain combines TRBV19 with TRBJ2-1; D is perhaps TRBD2 (5 bases). In germline, CDR1 is LNHDA, CDR2 SQIVND (reference sequence). V shed 0 bases and J shed 4 bases, with 10 bases lying between them. CDR3 length: 15 residues. CDR3: CASSIDPERYNEQFF. As DNA, the CDR3 is TGTGCCAGTAGTATAGATCCCGAGCGGTACAATGAGCAGTTCTTC. Drawing the rest from reference TRBV19 and TRBJ2-1, the complete variable domain is DGGITQSPKYLFRKEGQNVTLSCEQNLNHDAMYWYRQDPGQGLRLIYYSQIVNDFQKGDIAEGYSVSREKKESFPLTVTSAQKNPTAFYLCASSIDPERYNEQFFGPGTRLTVL.

The V and J genes are TRBV10-3 and TRBJ2-5; TRBD2 matches 14 bases. Germline V lookup: CDR1 ENHRY, CDR2 SYGVKD. V trimming: 10 bases; J trimming: 5 bases; junction bases outside the gene matches: 6. This CDR3 comprises 14 residues. CDR3 DNA: TGTGCCACCAGGACTAGCGGGGGGACGGAGACCCAGTACTTC. Amino acid sequence: CATRTSGGTETQYF.

The V and J genes are TRBV25-1 and TRBJ2-1; TRBD2 is a possible D gene (6 bases). In germline, CDR1 is MGHDK, CDR2 SYGVNS. CDR3 length: 16 residues. V lost 0 bases and J 8 bases, leaving 17 bases between the germline ends. CDR3 region: CASSEYRVPGSDEQFF. The CDR3 DNA sequence: TGTGCCAGCAGTGAATATAGGGTCCCCGGGAGCGATGAGCAGTTCTTC.

This chain connects TRBV5-1 to TRBJ2-7, with 7 bases that match TRBD1. The CDR3 covers 15 residues. The germline CDR1 and CDR2 sequences are SGHRS and YFSETQ. The V segment lost 0 bases and the J segment 0 bases; nucleotides outside the gene matches: 3. DNA of the CDR3: TGCGCCAGCAGCTTGGAGGGGGACAGCTCCTACGAGCAGTACTTC. Translation gives CASSLEGDSSYEQYF.

This chain links TRBV19 with TRBJ2-3; possibly TRBD1 for D (6 bases). The CDR3 totals 16 residues. Germline CDR1 reads LNHDA; CDR2 reads SQIVND (reference sequence). V gave up 3 bases and J gave up 0 bases, with 13 bases separating them. CDR3 sequence (DNA): TGTGCCAGTAGTATCTATTCGGACAGCAGCACAGATACGCAGTATTTT. It translates to CASSIYSDSSTDTQYF.

The chain carries TRBV19 and TRBJ1-1; D is perhaps TRBD1 (5 bases). This CDR3 has 11 amino acids. CDR1 and CDR2 from the germline V gene are LNHDA and SQIVND (reference sequence). Trimming cost V 5 bases and J 5 bases, with 6 bases left between them. CDR3: CASSRGTEAFF. For the CDR3, the DNA is TGTGCCAGTAGTCGGGGGACTGAAGCTTTCTTT.

The chain couples TRBV18 to TRBJ1-2; D gene uncertain. The CDR3 covers 14 residues. Germline values: CDR1 KGHSH, CDR2 LQKENI. V was clipped by 1 base and J by 6 bases, with 12 bases between them. CDR3 sequence reads: CASSPQPHAHGYTF. The CDR3 coding sequence is TGTGCCAGCTCACCACAACCCCACGCCCATGGCTACACCTTC. Drawing the rest from reference TRBV18 and TRBJ1-2, the complete variable domain is NAGVMQNPRHLVRRRGQEARLRCSPMKGHSHVYWYRQLPEEGLKFMVYLQKENIIDESGMPKERFSAEFPKEGPSILRIQQVVRGDSAAYFCASSPQPHAHGYTFGSGTRLTVV.

The rearrangement links TRBV9 to TRBJ1-1; D is unresolved. CDR3 length equals 13 residues. With 0 bases removed from V and 4 bases from J, the gap between germline ends came to 7 bases. The germline V gene has CDR1 SGDLS and CDR2 YYNGEE. This CDR3 is CASSVAFGTEAFF. The CDR3 region has the DNA TGTGCCAGCAGCGTAGCGTTCGGCACTGAAGCTTTCTTT.

This chain uses TRBV6-5 with TRBJ1-6; D not certain. Looked up from germline, CDR1 is MNHEY and CDR2 is SVGAGI. V was cut by 5 bases and J by 8 bases, with 16 bases left in between. CDR3 length: 15 amino acids. This chain's CDR3 is CASSIEGFRDSPLHF. Here the CDR3 DNA reads TGTGCCAGCAGTATCGAGGGCTTTAGGGATTCACCCCTCCACTTT.

The J gene is TRBJ2-3, the V gene TRBV3-1 (or the pseudogene TRBV3-2); D gene uncertain. Germline V lookup: CDR1 LGHDT, CDR2 YNNKEL (reference sequence). Trimming cost V 1 base and J 0 bases, with 8 bases left between them. CDR3 length equals 15 residues. The CDR3 protein is CASSQVVGSTDTQYF. The CDR3 DNA follows: TGTGCCAGCAGCCAAGTAGTGGGAAGCACAGATACGCAGTATTTT.

This rearrangement joins TRBV28 to TRBJ2-7, with D unclear. Trimming took off 5 bases at V and 2 bases at J, with 4 bases between the two ends. Germline V gives CDR1 MDHEN, CDR2 SYDVKM. CDR3 length equals 11 residues. The CDR3 sequence: CASSNTYEQYF. The CDR3 DNA reads TGTGCCAGCAGTAACACCTACGAGCAGTACTTC.

The chain recombines TRBV2 with TRBJ2-3; 8 bases agree with TRBD2. Germline V lookup: CDR1 SNHLY, CDR2 FYNNEI. The CDR3 has 14 amino acids. Germline trimming cut 6 bases from V and 6 bases from J; bases unmatched to any gene: 8. The CDR3 nucleotides read TGTGCCAGCAGGGGGGCGGGAGGCATCGATACGCAGTATTTT. Protein: CASRGAGGIDTQYF.

The rearrangement joins TRBV3-1 (or the pseudogene TRBV3-2) to TRBJ1-1; 7 bases are shared with TRBD1. This CDR3 has 16 amino acids. J lost 2 bases, V lost 4 bases, and 10 bases had no gene match. The germline gives CDR1 LGHDT, CDR2 YNNKEL (reference sequence). The CDR3 is CASSPRRGGGNTEAFF. The DNA for the CDR3 is TGTGCCAGCAGCCCGCGGAGAGGAGGGGGCAACACTGAAGCTTTCTTT.

The chain couples TRBV4-3 to TRBJ2-2; 11 nucleotides align to TRBD1. The length of the CDR3 is 16 residues. J was trimmed by 3 bases and V by 5 bases; bases with no gene match: 5. Per the germline V gene, CDR1 is LGHNA and CDR2 is YSLEER. CDR3 bases: TGCGCCAGCAGCAACGGACAGGGGGCCTACACCGGGGAGCTGTTTTTT. Translated, it gives CASSNGQGAYTGELFF.